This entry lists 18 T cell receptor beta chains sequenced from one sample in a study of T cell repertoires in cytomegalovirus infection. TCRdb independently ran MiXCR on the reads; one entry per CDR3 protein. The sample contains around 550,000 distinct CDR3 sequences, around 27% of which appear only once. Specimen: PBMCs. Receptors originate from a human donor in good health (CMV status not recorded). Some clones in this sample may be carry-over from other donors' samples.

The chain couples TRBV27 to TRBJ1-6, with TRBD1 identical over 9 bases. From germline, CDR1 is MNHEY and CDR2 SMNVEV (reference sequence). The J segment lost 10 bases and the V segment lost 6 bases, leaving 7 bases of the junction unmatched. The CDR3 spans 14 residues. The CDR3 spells CASSAGQGRSPLHF. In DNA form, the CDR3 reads TGTGCCAGCAGCGCGGGACAGGGCAGGTCACCCCTCCACTTT.

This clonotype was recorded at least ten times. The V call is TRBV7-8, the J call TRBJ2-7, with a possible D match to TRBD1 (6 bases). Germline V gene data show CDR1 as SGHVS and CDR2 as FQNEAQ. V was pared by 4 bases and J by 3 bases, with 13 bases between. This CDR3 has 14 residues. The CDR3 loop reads CASSSATGVYEQYF. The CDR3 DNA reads TGTGCCAGCAGCTCCGCGACAGGCGTCTACGAGCAGTACTTC.

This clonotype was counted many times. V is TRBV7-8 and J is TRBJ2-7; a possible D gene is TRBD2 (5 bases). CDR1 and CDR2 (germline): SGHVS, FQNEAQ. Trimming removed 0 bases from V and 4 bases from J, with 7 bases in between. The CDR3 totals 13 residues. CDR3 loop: CASSLAGAYEQYV. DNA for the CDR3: TGTGCCAGCAGCTTAGCGGGAGCTTACGAGCAGTACGTC.

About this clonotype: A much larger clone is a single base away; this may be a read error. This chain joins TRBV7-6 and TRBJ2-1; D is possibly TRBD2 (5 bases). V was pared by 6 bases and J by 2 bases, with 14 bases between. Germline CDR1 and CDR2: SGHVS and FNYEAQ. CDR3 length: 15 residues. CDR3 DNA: TGTGCCAGCAGAGTAGGCGGGTATGCCTACAATGAGCAGTTCTTC. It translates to CASRVGGYAYNEQFF.

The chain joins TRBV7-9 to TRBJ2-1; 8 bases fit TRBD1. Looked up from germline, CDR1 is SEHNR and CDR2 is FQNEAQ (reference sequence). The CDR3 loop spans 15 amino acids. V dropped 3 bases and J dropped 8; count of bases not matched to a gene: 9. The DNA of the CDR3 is TGTGCCAGCAGCTTGGAGGACAGGGTGGTCGATGAGCAGTTCTTC. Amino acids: CASSLEDRVVDEQFF.

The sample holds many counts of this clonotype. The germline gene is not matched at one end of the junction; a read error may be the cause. The CDR3 bases are TGTGCTAGCAGCCCGGCGGGCTCTGGGGCCAACGTCCTGACTTTC. This translates into CASSPAGSGANVLTF. The rearrangement joins TRBV7-7 to TRBJ2-6; TRBD2 is a possible D gene (5 bases). The CDR3 runs to 15 residues. Germline V gene lookup returns CDR1 SSHAT and CDR2 FNYEAQ (reference sequence).

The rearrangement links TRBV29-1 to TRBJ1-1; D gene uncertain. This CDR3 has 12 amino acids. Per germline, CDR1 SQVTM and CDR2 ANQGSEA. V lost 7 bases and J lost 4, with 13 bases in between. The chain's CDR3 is CSAAPQSTEAFF. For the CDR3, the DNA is TGCAGCGCCGCCCCCCAATCCACTGAAGCTTTCTTT.

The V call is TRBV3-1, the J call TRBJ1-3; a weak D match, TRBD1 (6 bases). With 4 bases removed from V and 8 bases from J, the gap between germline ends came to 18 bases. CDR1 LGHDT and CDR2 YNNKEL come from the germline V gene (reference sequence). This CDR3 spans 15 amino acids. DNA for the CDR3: TGTGCCAGCAGCCTACAGGGTTTCCGGGCGGACACCATATATTTT. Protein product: CASSLQGFRADTIYF.

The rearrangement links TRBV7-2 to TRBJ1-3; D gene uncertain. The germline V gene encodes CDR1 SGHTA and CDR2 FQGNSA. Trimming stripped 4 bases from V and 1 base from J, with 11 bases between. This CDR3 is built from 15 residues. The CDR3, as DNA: TGTGCCAGCAGCTACCGTTCGGGGTCTGGAAACACCATATATTTT. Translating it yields CASSYRSGSGNTIYF.

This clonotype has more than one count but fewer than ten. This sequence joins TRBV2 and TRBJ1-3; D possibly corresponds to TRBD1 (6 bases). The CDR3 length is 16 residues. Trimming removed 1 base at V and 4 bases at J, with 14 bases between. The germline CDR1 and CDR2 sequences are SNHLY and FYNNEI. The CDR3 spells CASSEEAGVRGNTIYF. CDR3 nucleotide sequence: TGTGCCAGCAGTGAAGAAGCAGGGGTGAGAGGAAACACCATATATTTT.

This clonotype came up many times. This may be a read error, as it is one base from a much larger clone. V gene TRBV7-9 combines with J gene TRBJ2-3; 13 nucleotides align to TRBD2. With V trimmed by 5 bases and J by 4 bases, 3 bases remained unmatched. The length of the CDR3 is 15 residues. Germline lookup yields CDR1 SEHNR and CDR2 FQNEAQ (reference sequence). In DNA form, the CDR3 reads TGTGCCAGCAGCCCCGGGACTAGCGGGGCAGATACGCAGTATTTT. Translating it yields CASSPGTSGADTQYF.

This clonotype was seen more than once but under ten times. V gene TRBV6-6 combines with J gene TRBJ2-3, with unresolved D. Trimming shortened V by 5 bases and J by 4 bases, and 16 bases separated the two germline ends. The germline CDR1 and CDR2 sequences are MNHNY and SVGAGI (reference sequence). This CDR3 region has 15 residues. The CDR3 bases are TGTGCCAGCAGTCCCCTTATGGGGTCGCCAGATACGCAGTATTTT. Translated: CASSPLMGSPDTQYF.

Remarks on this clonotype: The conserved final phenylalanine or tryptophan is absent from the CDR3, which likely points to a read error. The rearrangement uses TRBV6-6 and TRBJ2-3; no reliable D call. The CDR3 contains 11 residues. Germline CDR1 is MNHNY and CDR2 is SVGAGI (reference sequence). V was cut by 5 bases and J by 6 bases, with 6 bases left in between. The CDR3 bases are TGTGCCAGCAGTGCACATGATACGCAGTATGTT. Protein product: CASSAHDTQYV.

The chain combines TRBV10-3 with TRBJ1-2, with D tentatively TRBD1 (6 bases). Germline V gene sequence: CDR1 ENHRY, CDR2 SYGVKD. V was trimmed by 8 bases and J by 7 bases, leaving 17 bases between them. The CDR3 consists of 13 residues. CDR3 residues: CAIGEGEISGYTF. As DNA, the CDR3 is TGTGCCATCGGAGAGGGGGAAATCAGTGGCTACACCTTC.

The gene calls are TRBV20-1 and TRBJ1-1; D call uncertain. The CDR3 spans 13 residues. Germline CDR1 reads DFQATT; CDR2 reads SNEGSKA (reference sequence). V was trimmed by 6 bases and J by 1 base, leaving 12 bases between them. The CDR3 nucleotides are TGCAGTGCGCCGGGATTGTCGAACACTGAAGCTTTCTTT. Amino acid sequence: CSAPGLSNTEAFF.

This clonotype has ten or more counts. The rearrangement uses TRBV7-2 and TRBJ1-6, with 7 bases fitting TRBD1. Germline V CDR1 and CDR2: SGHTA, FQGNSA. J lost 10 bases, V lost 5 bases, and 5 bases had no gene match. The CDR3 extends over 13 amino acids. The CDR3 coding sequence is TGTGCCAGCAGCCAGGGACAGCCGTCACCCCTCCACTTT. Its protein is CASSQGQPSPLHF.

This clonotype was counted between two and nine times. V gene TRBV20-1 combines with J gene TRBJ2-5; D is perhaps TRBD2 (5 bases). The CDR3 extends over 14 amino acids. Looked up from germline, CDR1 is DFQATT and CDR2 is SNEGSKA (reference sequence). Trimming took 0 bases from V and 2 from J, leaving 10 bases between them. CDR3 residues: CSARDRRIQETQYF. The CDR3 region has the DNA TGCAGTGCTAGAGATCGGAGGATACAAGAGACCCAGTACTTC.

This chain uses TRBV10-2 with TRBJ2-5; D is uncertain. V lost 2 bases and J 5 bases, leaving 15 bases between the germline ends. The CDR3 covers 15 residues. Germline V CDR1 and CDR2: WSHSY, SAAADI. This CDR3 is CASSEDRTTAETQYF. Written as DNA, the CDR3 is TGCGCCAGCAGTGAGGATCGGACGACGGCGGAGACCCAGTACTTC.